A single sample is the source of the 21 T cell receptor beta chains below, sequenced in a study of T cell responses to AZD1222 COVID-19 vaccine. Some clones are missing from TCRdb's copy, which holds only in-frame ones; the method was immunoSEQ multiplex PCR. Here the sample spans 170,000 or so clones, 90% being singletons. The sequenced sample was peripheral blood, obtained on day 0 of AZD1222 vaccination. Every receptor here comes from an adult in good health.

The chain is built from TRBV6-5 and TRBJ2-2; D is ambiguous. Trimming shortened V by 7 bases and J by 5 bases, and 8 bases separated the two germline ends. Germline V gives CDR1 MNHEY, CDR2 SVGAGI. The CDR3 has 12 residues. The CDR3 DNA is TGTGCCAGCACTAGGGAAACCGGGGAGCTGTTTTTT. Its protein is CASTRETGELFF.

This sequence joins TRBV6-5 and TRBJ2-5, with 10 nucleotides matching TRBD2. Germline CDR1 is MNHEY and CDR2 is SVGAGI. The CDR3 has 14 residues. After removal of 7 bases from V and 1 base from J, the junction contained 3 bases not matched to a gene. The CDR3 spells CASKLAGVQETQYF. As DNA, the CDR3 is TGTGCCAGCAAGCTAGCGGGGGTCCAAGAGACCCAGTACTTC.

CDR3 protein: CATTPGALGNTIYF. The CDR3 DNA reads as TGCGCCACCACCCCGGGGGCTTTGGGAAACACCATATATTTT. This sequence joins TRBV23-1 and TRBJ1-3; a weak D match, TRBD1 (6 bases). TRBV23-1 is sorted into the ORF group, with uncertain function. V lost 10 bases and J 4 bases, leaving 17 bases between the germline ends. CDR3 size: 14 residues.

The chain links TRBV4-1 to TRBJ2-7; 8 nucleotides match TRBD1. Germline V gene sequence: CDR1 MGHRA, CDR2 YSYEKL. The CDR3 contains 14 residues. With V trimmed by 1 base and J by 5 bases, 4 bases remained unmatched. In DNA, the CDR3 is TGCGCCAGCAGCCAAGGACAGGGGATCAACGAGCAGTACTTC. Its translation: CASSQGQGINEQYF.

The chain couples TRBV5-1 to TRBJ1-4, with TRBD1 identical over 7 bases. Germline lookup yields CDR1 SGHRS and CDR2 YFSETQ. There are 14 residues in the CDR3. Trimming at V came to 1 base and at J to 8 bases, leaving 5 bases not matched to a gene. CDR3 nucleotide sequence: TGCGCCAGCAGCTTGACAGGGGAGGAGGAAAAACTGTTTTTT. Amino acid sequence: CASSLTGEEEKLFF. The whole variable domain, remainder taken from reference TRBV5-1 and TRBJ1-4, is KAGVTQTPRYLIKTRGQQVTLSCSPISGHRSVSWYQQTPGQGLQFLFEYFSETQRNKGNFPGRFSGRQFSNSRSEMNVSTLELGDSALYLCASSLTGEEEKLFFGSGTQLSVL.

The chain carries TRBV11-2 and TRBJ1-1; tentative D call: TRBD1 (5 bases). The ends were cut back, 5 bases at V and 11 bases at J, with 12 bases in the middle. Germline assignment: CDR1 SGHAT and CDR2 FQNNGV. This CDR3 has 11 amino acids. CDR3 protein: CASSPQGRAFF. In DNA form, the CDR3 reads TGTGCCAGCAGCCCGCAGGGCCGGGCTTTCTTT.

V is TRBV6-5 and J is TRBJ1-6; no clear D. Germline V gene sequence: CDR1 MNHEY, CDR2 SVGAGI. V was clipped by 6 bases and J by 0 bases, with 3 bases between them. The CDR3 sequence is 13 residues long. CDR3 in amino acids: CASRSSYNSPLHF. The CDR3, as DNA: TGTGCCAGCAGGAGCTCCTATAATTCACCCCTCCACTTT.

This sequence joins TRBV7-9 and TRBJ2-3; no clear D. The germline V and J ends were trimmed by 2 bases and 1 base, with 4 bases remaining between them. Germline V gene lookup returns CDR1 SEHNR and CDR2 FQNEAQ (reference sequence). This CDR3 is built from 13 residues. The CDR3 here is CASSLTGTDTQYF. The CDR3 bases are TGTGCCAGCAGCTTAACGGGCACAGATACGCAGTATTTT.

V gene TRBV27 combines with J gene TRBJ1-2; D might be TRBD1 (6 bases). Trimming pared 6 bases from V and 1 base from J, leaving 12 bases between. Germline assignment: CDR1 MNHEY and CDR2 SMNVEV (reference sequence). The CDR3 spans 14 residues. The CDR3: CASRTGTLNYGYTF. The CDR3 DNA is TGTGCCAGCAGGACCGGGACACTTAACTATGGCTACACCTTC.

The rearrangement joins TRBV6-1 to TRBJ1-1; TRBD1 is a possible D gene (6 bases). This CDR3 region has 14 residues. Trimming removed 3 bases at V and 7 bases at J, with 15 bases between. Germline loops: CDR1 MNHNS, CDR2 SASEGT. The CDR3 region has the DNA TGTGCCAGCAGTGATGTGGGGGGGGCGAGTGAAGCTTTCTTT. It yields the protein CASSDVGGASEAFF.

In its sample, this clone was seen once. The V gene is TRBV6-6, the J gene TRBJ2-7; 8 bases map to TRBD1. There are 17 residues in the CDR3. From germline, CDR1 is MNHNY and CDR2 SVGAGI (reference sequence). The V and J ends lost 5 bases and 5 bases, in that order; junction bases with no gene match: 17. The chain's CDR3 is CASSRPSTGRGLDEQYF. In DNA, the CDR3 is TGTGCCAGCAGTCGACCTTCCACTGGCAGGGGGCTTGACGAGCAGTACTTC.

This chain joins TRBV18 and TRBJ1-1; possibly TRBD1 for D (6 bases). V lost 3 bases and J 8 bases, leaving 13 bases between the germline ends. The CDR3 is made up of 13 amino acids. The germline gives CDR1 KGHSH, CDR2 LQKENI. The CDR3: CASSPGQLQEAFF. The CDR3 DNA reads as TGTGCCAGCTCACCGGGACAACTACAGGAAGCTTTCTTT.

In its sample, this clone was seen once. The gene calls are TRBV12-3 or TRBV12-4 and TRBJ1-2; D remains unclear. The CDR3 totals 13 residues. V lost 6 bases, J lost 2 bases, and 10 bases lay in between. CDR3 DNA: TGTGCCAGCAGACCGGACGGAAACTATGGCTACACCTTC. Amino acid sequence: CASRPDGNYGYTF.

The rearrangement links TRBV2 to TRBJ1-1, with TRBD1 matching over 9 bases. CDR1 SNHLY and CDR2 FYNNEI come from the germline V gene. With 4 bases clipped from V and 6 bases from J, the junction kept 6 bases outside the gene matches. The CDR3 is made up of 14 amino acids. In DNA form, the CDR3 reads TGTGCCAGCAGTGTTGGACAGGGGATCGCTGAAGCTTTCTTT. This sequence encodes CASSVGQGIAEAFF.

On this clone: Other DNA sequences in the sample encode the same CDR3. The V call is TRBV4-2, the J call TRBJ1-2; no reliable D call. V lost 1 base and J 4 bases, leaving 10 bases between the germline ends. Germline V gene sequence: CDR1 LGHNA, CDR2 YNFKEQ. The CDR3 spans 14 residues. DNA for the CDR3: TGTGCCAGCAGCCAAGGAGACCGAGGCTATGGCTACACCTTC. Its protein product is CASSQGDRGYGYTF.

The genes are TRBV19 and TRBJ2-1, with 10 bases fitting TRBD1. V was clipped by 5 bases and J by 7 bases; unmatched bases: 8. The CDR3 spans 15 residues. Per the germline V gene, CDR1 is LNHDA and CDR2 is SQIVND (reference sequence). CDR3 amino acids: CASSSPGQGSNEQFF. The DNA of the CDR3 is TGTGCCAGTAGTTCTCCGGGACAGGGGTCTAATGAGCAGTTCTTC.

The chain employs TRBV6-6 and TRBJ1-6; no firm D call. Germline V gene lookup returns CDR1 MNHNY and CDR2 SVGAGI (reference sequence). This CDR3 has 16 residues. The V end was cut by 5 bases, the J end by 14 bases, with 25 bases between. The CDR3 nucleotides are TGTGCCAGCAGTCCGGATTCAACAAGGATAGGTGGATCCCTCCACTTT. This gives the protein CASSPDSTRIGGSLHF.

The chain employs TRBV29-1 and TRBJ1-2, with 7 nucleotides matching TRBD1. CDR1 is SQVTM, CDR2 ANQGSEA, per germline. This CDR3 is built from 13 residues. V lost 3 bases and J lost 4; bases outside the gene matches: 5. CDR3 residues: CSVDDRDGYGYTF. CDR3 in DNA: TGCAGCGTTGATGACAGGGACGGCTATGGCTACACCTTC.

This clone was detected only a few times. V and J are TRBV2 and TRBJ1-5; the D gene is possibly TRBD1 (6 bases). With 2 bases removed from V and 4 bases from J, the gap between germline ends came to 9 bases. CDR1 SNHLY and CDR2 FYNNEI come from the germline V gene. This CDR3 contains 14 residues. The CDR3 spells CASSESQGNQPQHF. DNA of the CDR3: TGTGCCAGCAGTGAATCGCAGGGGAATCAGCCCCAGCATTTT.

This clone was seen a single time. The chain joins TRBV11-2 to TRBJ1-6; D may be TRBD1 (5 bases). The CDR3 covers 14 residues. Trimming took 0 bases from V and 10 from J, leaving 10 bases between them. The germline CDR1 and CDR2 sequences are SGHAT and FQNNGV. CDR3 in DNA: TGTGCCAGCAGCTTAGATATGACAGACTCACCCCTCCACTTT. Amino acid sequence: CASSLDMTDSPLHF.

The rearrangement uses TRBV6-5 and TRBJ1-2, with a possible D match to TRBD1 (6 bases). Germline CDR1 reads MNHEY; CDR2 reads SVGAGI. This CDR3 is 15 amino acids long. The V end was cut by 6 bases, the J end by 3 bases, with 17 bases between. CDR3 amino acids: CASSGGTQGHYGYTF. The CDR3 region has the DNA TGTGCCAGCAGCGGAGGGACACAGGGACACTATGGCTACACCTTC.